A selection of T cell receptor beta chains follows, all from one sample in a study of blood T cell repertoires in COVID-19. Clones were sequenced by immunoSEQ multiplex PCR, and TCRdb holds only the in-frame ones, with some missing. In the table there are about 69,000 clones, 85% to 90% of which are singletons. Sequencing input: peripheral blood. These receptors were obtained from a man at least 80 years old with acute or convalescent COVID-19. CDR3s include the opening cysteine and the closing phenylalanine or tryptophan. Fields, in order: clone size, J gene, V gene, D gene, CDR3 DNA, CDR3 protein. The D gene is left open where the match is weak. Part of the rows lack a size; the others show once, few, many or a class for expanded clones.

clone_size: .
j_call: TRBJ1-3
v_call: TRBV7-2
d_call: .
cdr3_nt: TGTGCCAGCAGCCCCGGAGGGGCTGGAAACACCATATATTTT
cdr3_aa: CASSPGGAGNTIYF

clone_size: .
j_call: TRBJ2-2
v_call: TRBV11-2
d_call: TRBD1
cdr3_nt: TGTGCCAGCAGTAGACAGGGGACCGGGGAGCTGTTTTTT
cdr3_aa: CASSRQGTGELFF

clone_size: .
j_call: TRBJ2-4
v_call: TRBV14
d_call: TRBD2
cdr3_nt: TGTGCCAGCAGCAAGCGGGACTCCCAAACCCTTCAGTACTTC
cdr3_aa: CASSKRDSQTLQYF

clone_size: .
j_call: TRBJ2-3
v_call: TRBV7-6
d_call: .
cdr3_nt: TGTGCCAGCAGCTCCCGGTCCCCTGCTAGCACAGATACGCAGTATTTT
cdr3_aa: CASSSRSPASTDTQYF

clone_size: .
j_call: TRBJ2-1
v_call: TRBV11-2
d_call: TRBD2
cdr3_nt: TGTGCCAGCAGCACGCTTCGACTAGCTAATAAGCAGTTCTTC
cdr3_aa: CASSTLRLANKQFF

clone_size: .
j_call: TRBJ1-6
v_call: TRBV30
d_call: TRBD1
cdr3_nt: TGTGCCTGGAGTGTGAGTGACAGGGCTAATTCACCCCTCCACTTT
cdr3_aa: CAWSVSDRANSPLHF

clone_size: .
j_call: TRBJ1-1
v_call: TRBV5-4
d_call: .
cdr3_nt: TGTGCCAGCAGCTCGGTCCTATCACCATACACTGAAGCTTTCTTT
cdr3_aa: CASSSVLSPYTEAFF

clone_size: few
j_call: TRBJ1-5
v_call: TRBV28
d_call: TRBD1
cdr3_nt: TGTGCCAGCAGTTCTGGACAGGGCCACAGCAATCAGCCCCAGCATTTT
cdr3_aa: CASSSGQGHSNQPQHF

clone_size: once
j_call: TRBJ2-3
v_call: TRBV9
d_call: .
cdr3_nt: TGTGCCAGCAGCGTGGACGCGACTACTAATACGCAGTATTTT
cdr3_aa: CASSVDATTNTQYF

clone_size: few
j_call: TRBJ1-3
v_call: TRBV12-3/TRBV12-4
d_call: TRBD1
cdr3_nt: TGCCTATCCGGGACAGGCGGCACCATATATTTT
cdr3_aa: CLSGTGGTIYF

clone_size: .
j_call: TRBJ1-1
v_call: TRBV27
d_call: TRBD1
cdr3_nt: TGTGCCAGCAGTTTTGGGACAGGGGAGGACACTGAAGCTTTCTTT
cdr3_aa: CASSFGTGEDTEAFF